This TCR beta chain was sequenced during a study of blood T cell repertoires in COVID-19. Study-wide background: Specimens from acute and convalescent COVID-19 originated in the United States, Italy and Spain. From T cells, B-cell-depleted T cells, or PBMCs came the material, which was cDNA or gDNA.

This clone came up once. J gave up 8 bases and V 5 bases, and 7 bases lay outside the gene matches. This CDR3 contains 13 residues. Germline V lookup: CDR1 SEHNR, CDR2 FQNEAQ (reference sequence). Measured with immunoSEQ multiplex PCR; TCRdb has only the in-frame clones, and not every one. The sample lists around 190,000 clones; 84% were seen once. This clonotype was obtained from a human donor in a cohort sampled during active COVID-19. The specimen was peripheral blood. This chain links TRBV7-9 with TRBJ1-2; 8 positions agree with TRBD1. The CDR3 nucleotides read TGTGCCAGCAGCCCGGACAGGGCAGAAGGCTACACCTTC. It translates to CASSPDRAEGYTF.